A selection of T cell receptor beta chains follows, all from one sample in a study of OX40 agonist ivuxolimab in advanced cancers. TCRdb's copy holds only in-frame clones and misses some; the assay was immunoSEQ multiplex PCR. This table holds about 79,000 clones, approximately 94% found once. Sequencing used CD4+ or CD8+ T cells sorted from blood, obtained in a trial of the OX40 agonist ivuxolimab. The receptor source for this set is an adult with an advanced solid tumor such as melanoma, head and neck, liver or kidney cancer. Each CDR3 is given without its conserved first and last residue. A D gene is named only where the DNA matches it firmly.

TRBD1	TRBJ2-5	TRBV7-8	ASSLTGARETQY
TRBD1	TRBJ2-3	TRBV5-6	ASSPRRDRGHTQY
-	TRBJ2-5	TRBV28	ASSLYRGGSKETQY
-	TRBJ2-7	TRBV6-1	ASGAHNTYEQY
-	TRBJ2-3	TRBV9	ASSEPISTDTQY
-	TRBJ1-5	TRBV4-1	ASSQAFPAVANQPQH
-	TRBJ1-1	TRBV7-3	ASSLTGAGTEAF
-	TRBJ1-1	TRBV5-4	ASSLDLGNTEAF
-	TRBJ2-3	TRBV9	ASSVGGGITDTQY
TRBD2	TRBJ2-7	TRBV5-6	ASSLVLAGDEQY
TRBD2	TRBJ2-5	TRBV4-1	ASSRILAEQETQY
-	TRBJ2-7	TRBV28	ASSFPDSSMYEQY
TRBD1	TRBJ1-5	TRBV5-1	ASSLWTGDNQPQH
-	TRBJ1-1	TRBV7-9	ASSLDTEAF
-	TRBJ1-2	TRBV5-6	ASSLRAPKGYT
TRBD2	TRBJ2-7	TRBV10-2	ASGIGGSSYEQY
-	TRBJ2-1	TRBV27	ASSLSGTNNEQF
TRBD2	TRBJ2-7	TRBV30	AWRLTSGYEQY
TRBD1	TRBJ2-1	TRBV5-1	ASSPGQGHEQF
-	TRBJ1-2	TRBV14	ASSQDGGSNYGYT
TRBD1	TRBJ2-2	TRBV27	ASSLSAGGSTGELF
TRBD1	TRBJ2-1	TRBV19	ASSKTGSSYNEQF
-	TRBJ2-7	TRBV28	ASSLPSYEQY
-	TRBJ2-5	TRBV5-6	ASSLGDQETQY
-	TRBJ1-5	TRBV6-1	ASSQIGGSNQPQH
-	TRBJ2-1	TRBV7-9	ASSPGVYNEQF
-	TRBJ2-3	TRBV18	ASSLAGRDTQY
TRBD1	TRBJ2-6	TRBV15	ATSIPPGQGAYSGANVLT
TRBD1	TRBJ2-7	TRBV7-6	ASSLADRAYEQY
-	TRBJ2-2	TRBV25-1	ASRGGQNTGELF
-	TRBJ2-4	TRBV28	ASGLGGENIQY
TRBD1	TRBJ1-2	TRBV5-4	ASSLGTTGAQGYT
-	TRBJ2-1	TRBV6-1	ASSVIGVNEQF
TRBD1	TRBJ2-5	TRBV5-1	ASSYPGTERQETQY
-	TRBJ2-7	TRBV2	ASSDQWSYEQY
-	TRBJ1-5	TRBV19	ASSIRGGNQPQH
-	TRBJ2-6	TRBV2	ASSESPGGPGANVLT
-	TRBJ2-5	TRBV4-1	ASSQDRRGLAQETQY
-	TRBJ2-7	TRBV28	ASSLTRGGLYEQY
TRBD1	TRBJ2-7	TRBV28	ASSSVPGQGTEQY
-	TRBJ2-5	TRBV6-5	ASSEGTEETQY
TRBD2	TRBJ2-1	TRBV9	ASSGRESSYNEQF
TRBD2	TRBJ2-3	TRBV2	ASSEVGGGAADTQY
-	TRBJ1-2	TRBV2	ASSEGTGIGHYGYT
TRBD1	TRBJ1-2	TRBV10-3	ATSGLTGNIGYT
TRBD2	TRBJ2-1	TRBV6-4	ASSPGEGNEQF
-	TRBJ2-3	TRBV5-5	ASSLRLHTDTQY
-	TRBJ1-3	TRBV7-9	ASSKGPGDVNGNTIY
TRBD1	TRBJ2-7	TRBV19	ASGARQGADEQY